This record covers a single T cell receptor (beta chain). In the original processing: Reference gene primer amplification gave nucleated cell count estimates. The protocol was immunoSEQ multiplex PCR, while the TCRdb copy is restricted to in-frame clones and leaves out a portion. From that table come the V and J calls and clone size; the DNA was used to work out D and trimming. The sample lists some 180,000 clones, about 88% occurring once. Seattle researchers signed up patients amid active infection and tracked them longitudinally. Germline values: CDR1 SEHNR, CDR2 FQNEAQ (reference sequence). Unmatched junction bases numbered 13, after V lost 5 bases and J lost 2 bases. The CDR3 covers 18 residues. The sample belongs to a study of blood T cell repertoires in COVID-19.

Sequencing input: peripheral blood. This TCR came from a man in his forties or fifties with COVID-19, enrolled during active disease. The rearrangement uses TRBV7-9 and TRBJ2-5, with 11 bases aligning to TRBD1. CDR3 DNA: TGTGCCAGCAGCAAGCTCCGGGACAGGGGGAAGCGGCAAGAGACCCAGTACTTC. This codes for CASSKLRDRGKRQETQYF.